This TCR beta chain derives from a study of Ad26.COV2.S vaccination and SARS-CoV-2 variants. Regarding the study as a whole: It was reported that spike-specific CD8+ and CD4+ T cell responses were substantially broad after vaccination.

For this clone: The antigen remains unidentified.

The CDR3 is made up of 16 amino acids. V was pared by 0 bases and J by 9 bases, with 11 bases of the junction left unmatched. Germline V lookup: CDR1 SGHNT, CDR2 YYREEE (reference sequence). This sample's treatment: around 19 received Ad26.COV2.S at low or high dose, single or two shots; about 5 received placebo; per-sample allocation not given. It was on day 63 after the first vaccine or placebo injection that samples were taken. The individual, an adult aged 18-55 years, was a donor in Boston. TCRdb's table, derived via immunoSEQ multiplex PCR, lists solely in-frame clones and lacks some. The profile covers around 420,000 clones, with around 87% appearing a single time and 3.6% taken by the ten largest.

The clonotype originates from a person aged 18 to 59 who received the Ad26.COV2.S COVID-19 vaccine or a placebo. The input for sequencing was peripheral blood, taken in a trial of Ad26.COV2.S vaccine versus placebo. The chain uses TRBV5-4 and TRBJ2-5; 10 bases line up with TRBD2. CDR3 loop: CASSLVSSGGLLAQYF. The CDR3 DNA reads TGTGCCAGCAGCTTGGTCTCTAGCGGGGGCTTGCTGGCCCAGTACTTC.